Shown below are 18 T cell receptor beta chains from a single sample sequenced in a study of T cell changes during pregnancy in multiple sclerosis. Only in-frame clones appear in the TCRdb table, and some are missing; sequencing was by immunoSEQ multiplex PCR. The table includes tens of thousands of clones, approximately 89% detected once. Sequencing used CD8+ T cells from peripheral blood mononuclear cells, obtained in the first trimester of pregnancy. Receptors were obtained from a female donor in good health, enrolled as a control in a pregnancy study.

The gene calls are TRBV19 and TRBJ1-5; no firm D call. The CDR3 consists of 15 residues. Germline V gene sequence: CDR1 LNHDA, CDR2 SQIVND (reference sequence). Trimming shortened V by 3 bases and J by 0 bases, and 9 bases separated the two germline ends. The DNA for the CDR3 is TGTGCCAGTAGTATGGGCAGTTATAGCAATCAGCCCCAGCATTTT. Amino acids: CASSMGSYSNQPQHF.

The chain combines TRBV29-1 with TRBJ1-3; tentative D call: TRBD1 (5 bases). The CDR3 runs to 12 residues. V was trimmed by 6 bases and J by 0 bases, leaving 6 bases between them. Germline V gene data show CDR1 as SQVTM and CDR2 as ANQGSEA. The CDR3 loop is CSVGGSGNTIYF. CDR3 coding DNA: TGCAGCGTCGGGGGCTCTGGAAACACCATATATTTT.

For the CDR3, the DNA is TGCAGCGCATTACACCGGGATAAGACCTACAATGAGCAGTTCTTC. Protein sequence: CSALHRDKTYNEQFF. The rearrangement joins TRBV29-1 to TRBJ2-1, with D maybe TRBD2 (5 bases). Germline V gives CDR1 SQVTM, CDR2 ANQGSEA. V shed 7 bases and J shed 2 bases, with 18 bases lying between them. CDR3 length: 15 amino acids.

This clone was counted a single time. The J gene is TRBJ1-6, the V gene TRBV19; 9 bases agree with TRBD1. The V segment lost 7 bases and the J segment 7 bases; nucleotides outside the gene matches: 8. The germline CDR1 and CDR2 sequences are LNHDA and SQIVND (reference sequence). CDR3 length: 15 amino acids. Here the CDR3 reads CASIHTGQGNSPLHF. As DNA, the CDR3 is TGTGCCAGTATTCACACCGGACAGGGGAATTCACCCCTCCACTTT.

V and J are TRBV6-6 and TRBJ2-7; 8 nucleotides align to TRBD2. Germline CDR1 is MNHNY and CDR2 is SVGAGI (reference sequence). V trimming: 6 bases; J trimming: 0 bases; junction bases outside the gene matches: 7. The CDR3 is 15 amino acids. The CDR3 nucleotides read TGTGCCAGCAGCGCTCTACTAGCGGCCTCCTACGAGCAGTACTTC. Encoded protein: CASSALLAASYEQYF.

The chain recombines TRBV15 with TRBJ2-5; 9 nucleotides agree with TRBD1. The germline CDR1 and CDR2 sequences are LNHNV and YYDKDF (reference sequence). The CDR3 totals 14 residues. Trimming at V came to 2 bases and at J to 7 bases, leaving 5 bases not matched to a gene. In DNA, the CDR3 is TGTGCCACCAGCAGAAACAGGGGGCTGGGGACCCAGTACTTC. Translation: CATSRNRGLGTQYF.

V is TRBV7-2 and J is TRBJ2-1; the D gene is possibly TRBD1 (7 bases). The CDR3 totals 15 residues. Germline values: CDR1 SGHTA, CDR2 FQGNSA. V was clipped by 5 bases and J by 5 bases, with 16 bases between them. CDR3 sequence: CASSPPGGNDNEQFF. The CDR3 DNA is TGTGCCAGCAGCCCCCCAGGGGGGAACGACAATGAGCAGTTCTTC.

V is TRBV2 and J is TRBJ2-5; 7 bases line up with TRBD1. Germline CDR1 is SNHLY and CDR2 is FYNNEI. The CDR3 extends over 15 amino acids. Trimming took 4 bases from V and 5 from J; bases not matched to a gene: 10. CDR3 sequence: CASSAGTASLETQYF. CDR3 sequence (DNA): TGTGCCAGCAGTGCCGGGACAGCGTCATTGGAGACCCAGTACTTC.

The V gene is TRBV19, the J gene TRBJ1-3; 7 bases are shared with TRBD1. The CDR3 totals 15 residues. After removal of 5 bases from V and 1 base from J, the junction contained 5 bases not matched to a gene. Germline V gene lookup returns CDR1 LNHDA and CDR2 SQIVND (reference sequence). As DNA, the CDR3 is TGTGCCAGTAGTGCAAGGGGGCCGTCTGGAAACACCATATATTTT. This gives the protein CASSARGPSGNTIYF.

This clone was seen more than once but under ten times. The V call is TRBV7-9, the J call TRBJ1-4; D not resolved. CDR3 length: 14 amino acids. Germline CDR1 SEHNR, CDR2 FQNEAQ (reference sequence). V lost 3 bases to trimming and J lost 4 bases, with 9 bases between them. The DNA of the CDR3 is TGTGCCAGCAGCTTGGTCACCGGTAATGAAAAACTGTTTTTT. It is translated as CASSLVTGNEKLFF.

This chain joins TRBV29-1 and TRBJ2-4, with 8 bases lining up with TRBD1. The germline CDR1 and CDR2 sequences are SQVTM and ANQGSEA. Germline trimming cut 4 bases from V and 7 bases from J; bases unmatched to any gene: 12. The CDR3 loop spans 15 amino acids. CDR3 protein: CSVGTTKGQVNIQYF. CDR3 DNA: TGCAGCGTTGGCACCACCAAGGGACAGGTGAACATTCAGTACTTC.

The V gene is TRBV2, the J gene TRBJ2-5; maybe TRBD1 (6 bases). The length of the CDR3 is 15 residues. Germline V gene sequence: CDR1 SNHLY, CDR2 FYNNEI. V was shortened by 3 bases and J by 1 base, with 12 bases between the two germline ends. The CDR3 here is CASSDWTDSQETQYF. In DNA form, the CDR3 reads TGTGCCAGCAGTGACTGGACAGACAGCCAAGAGACCCAGTACTTC.

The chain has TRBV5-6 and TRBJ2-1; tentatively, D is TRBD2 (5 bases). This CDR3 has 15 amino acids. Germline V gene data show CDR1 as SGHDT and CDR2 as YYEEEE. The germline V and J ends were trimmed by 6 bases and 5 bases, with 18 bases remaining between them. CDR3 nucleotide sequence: TGTGCCAGCAACCCCCGGGGTGCTCCAAACAATGAGCAGTTCTTC. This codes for CASNPRGAPNNEQFF.

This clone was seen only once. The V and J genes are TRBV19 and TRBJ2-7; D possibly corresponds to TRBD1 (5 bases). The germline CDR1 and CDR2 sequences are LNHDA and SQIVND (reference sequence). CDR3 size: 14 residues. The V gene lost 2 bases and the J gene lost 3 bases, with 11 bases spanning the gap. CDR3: CASSISRVGYEQYF. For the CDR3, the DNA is TGTGCCAGTAGTATATCCAGGGTGGGCTACGAGCAGTACTTC.

The CDR3 bases are TGTGCCAGCAGTTACTCCGGGAGACCGACCTATGGCTACACCTTC. It yields the protein CASSYSGRPTYGYTF. The chain recombines TRBV6-5 with TRBJ1-2; D unresolved. The CDR3 is 15 amino acids. CDR1 is MNHEY, CDR2 SVGAGI, per germline. With 0 bases removed from V and 4 bases from J, the gap between germline ends came to 12 bases.

The CDR3 DNA is TGTGCCAGCAGCGTAGGTGGGAGCCAGAGCTACGAGCAGTACTTC. Translating gives CASSVGGSQSYEQYF. V gene TRBV9 combines with J gene TRBJ2-7, with a possible D match to TRBD2 (5 bases). The CDR3 extends over 15 amino acids. CDR1 and CDR2 from the germline V gene are SGDLS and YYNGEE. Trimming pared 0 bases from V and 3 bases from J, leaving 13 bases between.

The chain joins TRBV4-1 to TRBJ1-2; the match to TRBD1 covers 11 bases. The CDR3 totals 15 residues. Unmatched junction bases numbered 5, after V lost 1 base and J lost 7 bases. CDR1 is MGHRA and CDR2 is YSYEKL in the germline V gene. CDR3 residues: CASSQAGQGESGYTF. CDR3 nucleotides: TGCGCCAGCAGCCAAGCGGGACAGGGGGAAAGTGGCTACACCTTC.

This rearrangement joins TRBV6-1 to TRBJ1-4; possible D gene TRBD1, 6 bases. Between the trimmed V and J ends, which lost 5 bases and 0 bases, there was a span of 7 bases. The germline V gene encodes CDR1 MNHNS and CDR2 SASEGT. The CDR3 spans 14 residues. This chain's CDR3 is CASSRQATNEKLFF. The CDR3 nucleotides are TGTGCCAGCAGTAGACAGGCAACTAATGAAAAACTGTTTTTT.